Listed below are T cell receptor beta chains from one sample, sequenced in a study of vaccination and CD4 T cells after COVID-19. These receptors have no known antigen. TCRdb recomputed calls from the PCR reads with MiXCR, one row per CDR3 protein. The table includes roughly 8,600 distinct CDR3 sequences, around 66% detected once. Sequencing input: CD4+ T cells from blood, cultured in vitro. The receptor source for this set is a human donor who had recovered from COVID-19. The CDR3 runs from the conserved cysteine through the conserved F or W. The D gene is left open where the match is weak. Clone sizes are given selectively: once, few, many, or a class where the clone is expanded.

len	abundance	j_gene	d_gene	v_gene	CDR3nt	CDR3aa
11	-	TRBJ1-2	-	TRBV10-2	TGCGCCAGCAGTACAGGGATCGGCTACACCTTC	CASSTGIGYTF
15	-	TRBJ1-1	-	TRBV27	TGTGCCAGCAGTTTATCGTGGACAGCGGGCACTGAAGCTTTCTTT	CASSLSWTAGTEAFF
14	-	TRBJ2-3	TRBD1	TRBV7-2	TGTGCCAGCAGCGGACAGGGTCCCACGGATACGCAGTATTTT	CASSGQGPTDTQYF
21	-	TRBJ2-3	TRBD2	TRBV28	TGTGCCAGCAGTTTATTGTATGGCCTAGCGGGAGGGGAACCTAGCACAGATACGCAGTATTTT	CASSLLYGLAGGEPSTDTQYF
12	-	TRBJ1-2	-	TRBV7-2	TGTGCCAGCAGCTCGTCCGGGCCCCATCTAACCTTC	CASSSSGPHLTF
15	-	TRBJ1-1	-	TRBV12-3/TRBV12-4	TGTGCCAGCAGTTTATCATCGGGGGTGAACACTGAAGCTTTCTTT	CASSLSSGVNTEAFF
13	-	TRBJ2-7	-	TRBV7-6	TGTGCCAGCAGCTTTACCAGGGCCTACGAGCAGTACTTC	CASSFTRAYEQYF
13	-	TRBJ2-5	-	TRBV27	TGTGCCAGCAGCCCTAATAGGGAAGAGACCCAGTACTTC	CASSPNREETQYF
13	-	TRBJ1-5	TRBD1	TRBV2	TGTGCCAGCAGCAGGGGGGCCAATCAGCCCCAGCATTTT	CASSRGANQPQHF
15	-	TRBJ1-2	-	TRBV7-8	TGTGCCAGCAGCTTAGCGGTGGGGGGTAACTATGGCTACACCTTC	CASSLAVGGNYGYTF
12	large	TRBJ1-1	-	TRBV6-1	TGTGCCAGCGGTGGGGGGAGTACTGAAGCTTTCTTT	CASGGGSTEAFF
15	-	TRBJ2-5	-	TRBV11-3	TGTGCCAGCAGCTTAGATGGGTGGGGGGCAGAGACCCAGTACTTC	CASSLDGWGAETQYF
13	-	TRBJ1-1	-	TRBV19	TGTGCCAGTAGTACGGTCCGGGGAAGGGGAGCTTTCTTT	CASSTVRGRGAFF
14	-	TRBJ1-2	-	TRBV20-1	TGCAGTGCTAGAGGTGCAGGGCTGCAGGATGGCTACACCTTC	CSARGAGLQDGYTF
19	-	TRBJ2-5	TRBD2	TRBV6-5	TGTGCCAGCAGTTACTCCCTCTCCCCCCTAGCGGGAGGACGAGAGACCCAGTACTTC	CASSYSLSPLAGGRETQYF
12	-	TRBJ2-2	-	TRBV30	TGTGCCTGGAGTGTGGACACCGGGGAGCTGTTTTTT	CAWSVDTGELFF
11	few	TRBJ1-2	-	TRBV30	TGTGCCTGGTCTCGGACTCGGGGCTACACCTTC	CAWSRTRGYTF
13	-	TRBJ2-7	-	TRBV7-2	TGTGCCAGCAGCTTAAGTCTGAACTACGAGCAGTACTTC	CASSLSLNYEQYF
13	-	TRBJ1-2	-	TRBV19	TGTGCCAGTAGTCCTACAAACAGCTATGGCTACACCTTC	CASSPTNSYGYTF
14	-	TRBJ1-5	-	TRBV2	TGTGCCAGCAACTCGGACAGCTACTATCAGCCCCAGCATTTT	CASNSDSYYQPQHF
15	-	TRBJ1-6	-	TRBV4-2	TGTGCCAGCAGCCAAGATGCCAGGTCTAATTCACCCCTCCACTTT	CASSQDARSNSPLHF
12	-	TRBJ2-6	-	TRBV2	TGTGCCAGCAGTTTTGGGGCCAACGTCCTGACTTTC	CASSFGANVLTF
15	-	TRBJ1-6	-	TRBV6-1	TGTGCCAGCAGTGAGAGAAGCTCCTATAATTCACCCCTCCACTTT	CASSERSSYNSPLHF
13	few	TRBJ1-2	TRBD1	TRBV2	TGTGCCAGCAGTATGGGACAGGGGTTACGCTACACCTTC	CASSMGQGLRYTF
15	large	TRBJ2-2	-	TRBV7-9	TGTGCCAGCAGGCCGGGACCAACGAACACCGGGGAGCTGTTTTTT	CASRPGPTNTGELFF
16	-	TRBJ1-1	TRBD1	TRBV5-4	TGTGCCAGCAGCTACCGACAGGGACCACAGAACACTGAAGCTTTCTTT	CASSYRQGPQNTEAFF
14	-	TRBJ1-3	-	TRBV20-1	TGCAGTGCAGAGAGGGGCAGGGCTGGAAACACCATATATTTT	CSAERGRAGNTIYF
13	-	TRBJ1-2	-	TRBV7-2	TGTGCCAGCAGCTTTTCAGGAATGGACGGCTACACCTTC	CASSFSGMDGYTF
15	-	TRBJ2-3	-	TRBV6-1	TGTGCCAGCAGCCGTTCGGCCCTTGAGACAGATACGCAGTATTTT	CASSRSALETDTQYF
15	-	TRBJ2-5	TRBD2	TRBV7-9	TGTGCCAGCAGCTTATACGGGAGGGAAGATGTGACCCAGTACTTC	CASSLYGREDVTQYF
15	-	TRBJ2-3	TRBD2	TRBV6-1	TGTGCCAGCAGTGAAGGGACTAGCGAGACAGATACGCAGTATTTT	CASSEGTSETDTQYF
16	-	TRBJ2-5	TRBD2	TRBV11-3	TGTGCCAGCAGCGCCTATGAGCGGGGGGCCGGAGAGACCCAGTACTTC	CASSAYERGAGETQYF
19	few	TRBJ1-2	TRBD1	TRBV10-2	TGCGCCAGCAGTGAGGCGGGAGGGACAGGGGCCCTCATATACTATGGCTACACCTTC	CASSEAGGTGALIYYGYTF
14	-	TRBJ2-7	TRBD1	TRBV6-1	TGTGCCAGCAGAGGGGGACAGGATACCTACGAGCAGTACTTC	CASRGGQDTYEQYF
13	once	TRBJ1-2	-	TRBV2	TGTGCCAGCAGTGAAGTTGGGAACTTTGGCTACACCTTC	CASSEVGNFGYTF
14	-	TRBJ1-1	-	TRBV15	TGTGCCACCAAGGGGTTCGGGTTTAACACTGAAGCTTTCTTT	CATKGFGFNTEAFF
14	-	TRBJ2-1	-	TRBV20-1	TGCAGTGCTAGAGCTATAGGGGTGTACAATGAGCAGTTCTTC	CSARAIGVYNEQFF
12	-	TRBJ2-5	-	TRBV20-1	TGCAGTGTTCCAAGGGTGGGAGAGACCCAGTACTTC	CSVPRVGETQYF
13	few	TRBJ1-2	TRBD1	TRBV6-2/TRBV6-3	TGTGCCAGCAGTCGCGGACAGGCCCTTGGCTACACCTTC	CASSRGQALGYTF
17	-	TRBJ2-2	TRBD1	TRBV6-5	TGTGCCAGCAGTTACTCGATGGGACAGGGAAGCACCGGGGAGCTGTTTTTT	CASSYSMGQGSTGELFF
15	-	TRBJ2-1	TRBD2	TRBV20-1	TGCAGTGCTAGTGAGTGGACTAGCGGGGGGAAAAAGCAGTTCTTC	CSASEWTSGGKKQFF
15	large	TRBJ1-2	TRBD1	TRBV4-2	TGTGCCAGCAGCCAGGTTCTTACAGGGGAGGGCGGCTACACCTTC	CASSQVLTGEGGYTF
15	-	TRBJ2-7	TRBD1	TRBV20-1	TGCAGTGCTAGAGCCGGGACAGGGGGTTTCTACGAGCAGTACTTC	CSARAGTGGFYEQYF
15	-	TRBJ1-1	TRBD1	TRBV11-2	TGTGCCAGCAGCTTAGGGACAGGGGGCCCACAGGAGGCTTTCTTT	CASSLGTGGPQEAFF
15	-	TRBJ1-6	-	TRBV2	TGTGCCAGCTCCCCCCGGGGGGGGTTGAGTTCACCCCTCCACTTT	CASSPRGGLSSPLHF
14	-	TRBJ2-1	-	TRBV21-1	TGTGCCAGCAGCAAGACCGGGCCACACAATGAGCAGTTCTTC	CASSKTGPHNEQFF
12	-	TRBJ2-3	-	TRBV2	TGTGCCAGCAGTTGGGTTTGGGATACGCAGTATTTT	CASSWVWDTQYF
14	-	TRBJ2-5	-	TRBV20-1	TGCAGTGCTAGAGATGTAGACCCACAAGAGACCCAGTACTTC	CSARDVDPQETQYF